The 9 T cell receptor beta chains listed next were all sequenced from one sample in a study of blood T cell repertoires in COVID-19. TCRdb's table, derived via immunoSEQ multiplex PCR, lists solely in-frame clones and lacks some. The top ten clones hold approximately 6% of a sample with approximately 150,000 clones, around 84% of them seen once. The sample comprised PBMCs or T cells enriched from blood (not recorded which). The receptors were sampled from a man between 40 and 49 years old who had recovered from COVID-19.

The J gene is TRBJ1-1, the V gene TRBV4-2; TRBD1 matches at 7 bases. In germline, CDR1 is LGHNA, CDR2 YNFKEQ. V dropped 3 bases and J dropped 5; count of bases not matched to a gene: 6. There are 14 residues in the CDR3. The CDR3 here is CASSHLYRGTEAFF. As DNA, the CDR3 is TGTGCCAGCAGCCATTTGTACAGGGGAACTGAAGCTTTCTTT.

The chain links TRBV30 to TRBJ2-1; the D gene is possibly TRBD1 (5 bases). This CDR3 is 16 amino acids long. Trimming stripped 0 bases from V and 9 bases from J, with 21 bases between. Germline V gene lookup returns CDR1 GTSNPN and CDR2 SVGIG (reference sequence). This CDR3 reads CAWSVGVGHFDTEQFF. In DNA form, the CDR3 reads TGTGCCTGGAGTGTAGGTGTTGGACATTTTGATACTGAGCAGTTCTTC.

This rearrangement joins TRBV6-5 to TRBJ2-1, with 8 bases lining up with TRBD2. This CDR3 spans 13 amino acids. CDR1 and CDR2 (germline): MNHEY, SVGAGI. Trimming took 6 bases from V and 8 from J; bases not matched to a gene: 6. This CDR3 is CASRGTSNYEQFF. The CDR3 DNA reads TGTGCCAGCAGGGGGACTAGTAACTATGAGCAGTTCTTC.

The V call is TRBV30, the J call TRBJ1-2; D remains ambiguous. This CDR3 is built from 15 residues. V was shortened by 6 bases and J by 1 base, with 18 bases between the two germline ends. The germline V gene has CDR1 GTSNPN and CDR2 SVGIG (reference sequence). The CDR3 region is CACLRAYSVNYGYTF. The DNA for the CDR3 is TGTGCCTGCCTAAGAGCTTACAGTGTTAACTATGGCTACACCTTC. The variable domain in full, completed from reference TRBV30 and TRBJ1-2, reads SQTIHQWPATLVQPVGSPLSLECTVEGTSNPNLYWYRQAAGRGLQLLFYSVGIGQISSEVPQNLSASRPQDRQFILSSKKLLLSDSGFYLCACLRAYSVNYGYTFGSGTRLTVV.

The rearrangement joins TRBV6-1 to TRBJ1-2; 7 bases line up with TRBD1. The J segment lost 7 bases and the V segment lost 0 bases, leaving 5 bases of the junction unmatched. Germline lookup yields CDR1 MNHNS and CDR2 SASEGT. This CDR3 has 14 amino acids. Here the CDR3 DNA reads TGTGCCAGCAGTGAAGCGTGGCAGGGGGGTGGCTACACCTTC. Its protein product is CASSEAWQGGGYTF.

Here the CDR3 reads CSVDRQNPDTQYF. DNA of the CDR3: TGCAGCGTTGATCGACAGAACCCAGATACGCAGTATTTT. V and J are TRBV29-1 and TRBJ2-3; D might be TRBD1 (5 bases). Germline V gene data show CDR1 as SQVTM and CDR2 as ANQGSEA. The CDR3 spans 13 residues. Trimming stripped 3 bases from V and 4 bases from J, with 11 bases between.

The chain joins TRBV5-1 to TRBJ2-5; D may be TRBD2 (6 bases). The germline V gene has CDR1 SGHRS and CDR2 YFSETQ. CDR3 length: 17 residues. With 0 bases removed from V and 1 base from J, the gap between germline ends came to 16 bases. CDR3 bases: TGCGCCAGCAGCTTGGCCCCCAGTTGGAGGGGCCAAGAGACCCAGTACTTC. Amino acid sequence: CASSLAPSWRGQETQYF.

The chain joins TRBV7-2 to TRBJ1-2; 11 bases match TRBD1. Trimming removed 9 bases from V and 4 bases from J; junction bases left unmatched: 16. Per the germline V gene, CDR1 is SGHTA and CDR2 is FQGNSA. The length of the CDR3 is 17 residues. The CDR3 coding sequence is TGTGCCAGTAGGGCCGGACAGGGGGCCCTCCTAAGCTATGGCTACACCTTC. It specifies CASRAGQGALLSYGYTF.

This chain links TRBV11-2 with TRBJ1-2; D remains ambiguous. The V gene lost 6 bases and the J gene lost 1 base, with 18 bases spanning the gap. The CDR3 sequence is 16 residues long. Germline CDR1 is SGHAT and CDR2 is FQNNGV. The CDR3 loop is CASSPDAAGINYGYTF. For the CDR3, the DNA is TGTGCCAGCAGTCCCGATGCAGCAGGAATTAACTATGGCTACACCTTC.